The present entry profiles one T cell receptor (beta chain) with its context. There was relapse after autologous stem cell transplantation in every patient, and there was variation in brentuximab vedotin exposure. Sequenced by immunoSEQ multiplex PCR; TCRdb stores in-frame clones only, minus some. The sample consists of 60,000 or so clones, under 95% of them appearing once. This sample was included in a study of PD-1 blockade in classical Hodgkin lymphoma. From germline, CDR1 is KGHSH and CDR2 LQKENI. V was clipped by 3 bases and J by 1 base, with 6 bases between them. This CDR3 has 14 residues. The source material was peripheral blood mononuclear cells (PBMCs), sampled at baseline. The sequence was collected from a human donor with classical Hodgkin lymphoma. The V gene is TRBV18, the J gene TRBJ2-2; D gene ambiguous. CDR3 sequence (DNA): TGTGCCAGCTCACCGACCGGGAACACCGGGGAGCTGTTTTTT. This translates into CASSPTGNTGELFF.